This is a list of T cell receptor beta chains from one sample in a study of T cell responses to AZD1222 COVID-19 vaccine. Clones were sequenced by immunoSEQ multiplex PCR, and TCRdb holds only the in-frame ones, with some missing. The sample lists around 150,000 clones; over 75% were seen once. The specimen was peripheral blood, collected 28 days after the second dose of the MenACWY control vaccine. Receptors originate from an adult who received the MenACWY meningococcal vaccine as a control. Each CDR3 is given with its conserved first and last residue. A D gene is named only where the DNA matches it firmly. A row's size may be missing; if present it is once, few, many or a size class.

abundance: .; v_gene: TRBV7-9; j_gene: TRBJ1-2; d_gene: .; CDR3nt: TGTGCCACCCGAGGGGTACTGAGCTATGGCTACACCTTC; CDR3aa: CATRGVLSYGYTF
abundance: .; v_gene: TRBV9; j_gene: TRBJ1-1; d_gene: .; CDR3nt: TGTGCCAGCAGCGTAGTTGTGCGGGGTGGCACTGAAGCTTTCTTT; CDR3aa: CASSVVVRGGTEAFF
abundance: .; v_gene: TRBV7-8; j_gene: TRBJ1-6; d_gene: .; CDR3nt: TGTGCCAGCAGCTTTCAGGGGCGAGGCCAAGGACCCCTCCACTTT; CDR3aa: CASSFQGRGQGPLHF
abundance: .; v_gene: TRBV18; j_gene: TRBJ1-2; d_gene: TRBD1; CDR3nt: TGTGCCAGCTCACCAATACAGGGGGCTGGCTATGGCTACACCTTC; CDR3aa: CASSPIQGAGYGYTF
abundance: .; v_gene: TRBV12-3/TRBV12-4; j_gene: TRBJ2-7; d_gene: .; CDR3nt: TGTGCCAGCAGTTCGGGGTACGAGCAGTACTTC; CDR3aa: CASSSGYEQYF
abundance: .; v_gene: TRBV3-1/TRBV3-2; j_gene: TRBJ2-7; d_gene: .; CDR3nt: TGTGCCAGCAGCCAAGGACTCTCCTACGAGCAGTACTTC; CDR3aa: CASSQGLSYEQYF
abundance: .; v_gene: TRBV5-1; j_gene: TRBJ1-1; d_gene: .; CDR3nt: TGCGCCAGCAGCCCCTGGGACTCCGGTAGGTCTACTGAAGCTTTCTTT; CDR3aa: CASSPWDSGRSTEAFF
abundance: .; v_gene: TRBV5-1; j_gene: TRBJ1-2; d_gene: .; CDR3nt: TGCGCCAGCAACCGAGGGGGTCGGCAGGGAAAGTCTTATGGCTACACCTTC; CDR3aa: CASNRGGRQGKSYGYTF
abundance: .; v_gene: TRBV5-8; j_gene: TRBJ1-5; d_gene: TRBD1; CDR3nt: TGTGCCAGCAGCCCAAGGGACAGGGGTCTTCAGCCCCAGCATTTT; CDR3aa: CASSPRDRGLQPQHF
abundance: once; v_gene: TRBV7-2; j_gene: TRBJ2-7; d_gene: TRBD1; CDR3nt: TGTGCCAGCAGCGCACAACAGGGGAAGTACGAGCAGTACTTC; CDR3aa: CASSAQQGKYEQYF
abundance: .; v_gene: TRBV6-5; j_gene: TRBJ1-1; d_gene: .; CDR3nt: TGTGCCAGCAGTAATGGCGGGGTCGTCGGCACTGAAGCTTTCTTT; CDR3aa: CASSNGGVVGTEAFF
abundance: .; v_gene: TRBV14; j_gene: TRBJ2-7; d_gene: TRBD2; CDR3nt: TGTGCCAGCAGTCCGCGGACTAGCGGGAGAAACGAGCAGTACTTC; CDR3aa: CASSPRTSGRNEQYF
abundance: .; v_gene: TRBV5-1; j_gene: TRBJ2-1; d_gene: TRBD2; CDR3nt: TGCGCCAGCAGGGGACTAGCGGGAGAGGATGAGCAGTTCTTC; CDR3aa: CASRGLAGEDEQFF
abundance: .; v_gene: TRBV4-3; j_gene: TRBJ1-4; d_gene: .; CDR3nt: TGCGCCAGCAGCCAAGGTAGTTCTTCGGTGGCAACTAATGAAAAACTGTTTTTT; CDR3aa: CASSQGSSSVATNEKLFF
abundance: .; v_gene: TRBV4-3; j_gene: TRBJ1-1; d_gene: .; CDR3nt: TGCGCCAGCAGCCAACAAGATGGGGTGTACACTGAAGCTTTCTTT; CDR3aa: CASSQQDGVYTEAFF
abundance: .; v_gene: TRBV6-1; j_gene: TRBJ1-5; d_gene: .; CDR3nt: TGTGCCAGCAGTGAAAGGCAGGGAGGGAATCAGCCCCAGCATTTT; CDR3aa: CASSERQGGNQPQHF